This TCR beta chain was profiled in a study of T-cell reconstitution after alpha-beta-depleted transplantation in children. General study results and limits: Recipient T cells and thymic progenitors that survived were the source of the high TCRbeta diversity seen at day 60 in some patients. Fresh T-cell production supplied most of the T-cell counts and diversity seen one year after transplant. In patients about two months after transplant, alpha-beta T cells reportedly arose from several hundred expanded graft clones.

CDR1 is MNHNS and CDR2 is SASEGT in the germline V gene. V shed 4 bases and J 5 bases; nucleotides not matched to a gene: 0. There are 13 residues in the CDR3. Molecular barcoding with unique molecular identifiers was used for the TCRbeta library. TCRdb processed the PCR reads anew with MiXCR; each CDR3 protein has one entry. This table holds 100,000 or so distinct CDR3 sequences, 20% to 30% found once. Details on this clonotype: Its antigen is unknown.

This receptor was obtained from a boy aged 2 to 10 with acute lymphoblastic leukemia, due to receive a stem cell transplant. The rearrangement uses TRBV6-1 and TRBJ2-3; TRBD2 matches at 10 bases. Sequencing used PBMCs, obtained before TCRalphabeta/CD19-depleted stem cell transplant. This CDR3 is CASSGLAGDTQYF. DNA of the CDR3: TGTGCCAGCAGTGGACTAGCGGGAGATACGCAGTATTTT.